This TCR beta chain was identified during a study of human T cells and chemical hapten exposure (dated by TCRdb to the early 2020s). With respect to the entire study: Libraries were pooled for sequencing, and per-sample TCR yields varied mainly because of small differences in library volumes within the pool. The study tracked peripheral blood TCR repertoire changes in vivo during primary and secondary sensitization to the hapten diphenylcyclopropenone (DPC) in alopecia patients. Both TCR alpha and TCR beta chains were sequenced from each blood RNA sample.

In this sample, this clonotype turned up a few times. Its specific antigen is unknown. Base qualities are not provided; no much larger clone lies one nucleotide away. Library preparation employed RACE. The sequencer was a NextSeq 500. Library preparation attached unique molecular identifiers to individual cDNA molecules for quantitative, reproducible TCR counting. Per the original workflow: Samples had a median of roughly 91,000 TCRs, with a range from about 23,224 to 690,600. V, J and CDR3 annotation of the TCR reads was performed with the Decombinator software suite. For PS versus PT1 abundance plots, all samples were subsampled to the same number of TCRs (28,000). TCRs were defined as expanded if absent before sensitization and observed at least eight times at the 2-week time point. The public reads were quality trimmed at Q25 with fastp and then assembled into clones with MiXCR by TCRdb, keeping productive beta chains. Each CDR3 protein gets just one entry, which takes the most common genes and DNA from the rows behind it. Here the V and J calls rest on TCRdb's processing, not on the authors' analysis. The sample profile shows roughly 130,000 distinct CDR3 sequences; 9% to 10% of them were found once. Of the sample, roughly 1.6% is held by the ten largest clones.

Sample time point, as interpreted from the label and publication: healthy volunteer bleed at 2 weeks. Total RNA was extracted from unfractionated whole blood collected in Tempus Blood RNA tubes. Four or five healthy volunteers acted as controls for TCR sequencing and had blood drawn at day 0, 2 weeks and 6 weeks. The germline V gene (reference sequence) provides CDR1 SEHNR and CDR2 FQNEAQ. Cut back by 0 bases and 6 bases, the V and J ends lie 8 bases apart. The CDR3 covers 13 residues, taking in both the cysteine and the phenylalanine. Just the 39-base CDR3 DNA is kept, in frame starting at base 1. Results and caveats for the whole study, not just this receptor: After repeated subsampling, changes were observed in the strength of the expansion versus patch-test correlation and in the threshold at which the correlation became significant. DPC sensitization did not change the number of TCRs with a frequency above 1 in 1000, and there was no evidence of changes in global repertoire structure.

This TCR was recovered from a male donor in good health. Some clones in this sample may be carry-over from other donors' samples. The chain uses TRBV7-9 and TRBJ1-1, with the D gene not confidently named. Sample: whole blood. The CDR3 region reads CASSLAGTPEAFF. The nucleotide sequence reads TGTGCCAGCAGCTTAGCAGGTACCCCTGAAGCTTTCTTT.